This TCR beta chain was captured by sequencing in a study of blood T cell repertoires in COVID-19. About the research overall: Donors in the United States, Italy and Spain gave samples during acute or convalescent COVID-19. Sources were T cells, B-cell-depleted T cells, or PBMCs; the material itself was cDNA or gDNA.

The CDR3 consists of 13 residues. Germline CDR1 and CDR2: SGHAT and FQNNGV. Trimming pared 7 bases from V and 5 bases from J, leaving 11 bases between. Seattle patients were enrolled during active infection and followed longitudinally. Per the study methods: Using reference gene primer amplification, nucleated cell counts were estimated. Assay: immunoSEQ multiplex PCR; the TCRdb copy retains only in-frame clones and omits some. V and J calls and clone size are as listed in that table; D and trimming were resolved from the DNA. The sample contains 250,000 to 350,000 clones, about 80% of which appear only once. This clone appeared a single time.

This clonotype was sampled from a person aged 70 to 85 with COVID-19, enrolled during active disease. Source material: peripheral blood. The chain joins TRBV11-2 to TRBJ2-2; D is unclear. Here the CDR3 reads CASTPVPTGELFF. CDR3 DNA sequence: TGTGCCAGCACCCCGGTTCCAACCGGGGAGCTGTTTTTT.